The 8 T cell receptor beta chains below were found in one sample sequenced in a study of response to subunit inactivated influenza vaccine. Each CDR3 protein is one row after TCRdb ran MiXCR on the RT-PCR reads. Of roughly 700,000 distinct CDR3 sequences listed, 11% to 15% were seen once; the top ten hold less than 7%. This material consisted of PBMCs from blood, taken roughly 15 days before vaccination. Receptors were obtained from a man in his fifties or sixties who received an inactivated influenza vaccine.

This clonotype has a handful of counts. The CDR3 region is CASSSQTSGVTDTQYF. As DNA, the CDR3 is TGCGCCAGCAGCTCCCAAACTAGCGGGGTCACAGATACGCAGTATTTT. The chain recombines TRBV5-1 with TRBJ2-3; 10 bases are shared with TRBD2. CDR3 length: 16 residues. Trimming took 3 bases from V and 2 from J; bases not matched to a gene: 6. The germline V gene encodes CDR1 SGHRS and CDR2 YFSETQ.

This clonotype has ten or more counts. The chain joins TRBV12-3 or TRBV12-4 to TRBJ2-5, with D tentatively TRBD2 (7 bases). The CDR3 length is 15 residues. Trimming shortened V by 6 bases and J by 2 bases, and 16 bases separated the two germline ends. The DNA of the CDR3 is TGTGCCAGCAGCAGAGGGGGGGCCGGACAAGAGACCCAGTACTTC. The encoded protein is CASSRGGAGQETQYF.

This clonotype showed up just a few times. This sequence joins TRBV6-1 and TRBJ2-2, with D possibly matching TRBD1 (6 bases). The V and J ends lost 3 bases and 5 bases respectively, with 10 bases between them. The V gene's germline CDR1 is MNHNS and CDR2 SASEGT. The CDR3 is 14 residues long. CDR3: CASSDMDRTGELFF. In DNA form, the CDR3 reads TGTGCCAGCAGTGACATGGACAGAACCGGGGAGCTGTTTTTT.

This clonotype was detected only a few times. The V gene is TRBV28, the J gene TRBJ1-2; 8 bases are a match to TRBD1. This CDR3 has 13 amino acids. The trim removed 5 bases at V and 6 bases at J, leaving 5 bases unmatched. Looked up from germline, CDR1 is MDHEN and CDR2 is SYDVKM. Here the CDR3 reads CASSGRDRNGYTF. For the CDR3, the DNA is TGTGCCAGCAGTGGCCGGGACAGGAATGGCTACACCTTC.

This clonotype occurred a few times. The V and J genes are TRBV18 and TRBJ1-1; D is undetermined. V dropped 5 bases and J dropped 1 base, with 8 bases sitting between them. The CDR3 runs 13 residues. Germline CDR1 is KGHSH and CDR2 is LQKENI. Here the CDR3 reads CASSVKGNTEAFF. The DNA for the CDR3 is TGTGCCAGCTCAGTGAAGGGGAACACTGAAGCTTTCTTT. Filled out from reference TRBV18 and TRBJ1-1, the complete variable domain reads NAGVMQNPRHLVRRRGQEARLRCSPMKGHSHVYWYRQLPEEGLKFMVYLQKENIIDESGMPKERFSAEFPKEGPSILRIQQVVRGDSAAYFCASSVKGNTEAFFGQGTRLTVV.

The table lists this clonotype with many counts. The chain has TRBV19 and TRBJ2-1; 14 bases map to TRBD2. Germline CDR1 reads LNHDA; CDR2 reads SQIVND (reference sequence). This CDR3 contains 14 residues. The CDR3 loop is CASRLAGGPREQFF. The CDR3 DNA reads as TGTGCTTCGAGACTAGCGGGAGGGCCTCGTGAGCAGTTCTTC.

This clonotype was counted only a few times. This chain connects TRBV27 to TRBJ2-7; D gene ambiguous. The V gene's germline CDR1 is MNHEY and CDR2 SMNVEV (reference sequence). This CDR3 is built from 13 residues. Trimming shortened V by 3 bases and J by 5 bases, and 11 bases separated the two germline ends. In nucleotides, the CDR3 is TGTGCCAGCAGTTTCGGGTCTCGGGACGAGCAGTACTTC. Protein: CASSFGSRDEQYF.

The chain combines TRBV7-8 with TRBJ1-2, with D tentatively TRBD1 (5 bases). The length of the CDR3 is 14 residues. Deletions cut 5 bases from V and 4 bases from J, with 14 bases between. CDR1 is SGHVS, CDR2 FQNEAQ, per germline. The CDR3 loop reads CASSRAGSIYGYTF. For the CDR3, the DNA is TGTGCCAGCAGCCGAGCAGGGTCTATCTATGGCTACACCTTC.